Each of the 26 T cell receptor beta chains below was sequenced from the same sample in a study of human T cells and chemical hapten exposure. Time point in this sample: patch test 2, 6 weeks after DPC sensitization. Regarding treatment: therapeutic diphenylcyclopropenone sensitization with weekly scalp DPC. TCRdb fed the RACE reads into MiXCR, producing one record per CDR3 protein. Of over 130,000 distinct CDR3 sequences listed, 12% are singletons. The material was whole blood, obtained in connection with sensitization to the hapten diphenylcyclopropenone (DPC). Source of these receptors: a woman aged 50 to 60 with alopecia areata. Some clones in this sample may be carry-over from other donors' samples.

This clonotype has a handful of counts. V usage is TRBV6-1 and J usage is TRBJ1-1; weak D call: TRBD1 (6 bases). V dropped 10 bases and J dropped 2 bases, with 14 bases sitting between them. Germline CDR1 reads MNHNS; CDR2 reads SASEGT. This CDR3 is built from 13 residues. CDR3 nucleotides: TGTGCCACGGACAGTTCCATTAACACTGAAGCTTTCTTT. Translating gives CATDSSINTEAFF.

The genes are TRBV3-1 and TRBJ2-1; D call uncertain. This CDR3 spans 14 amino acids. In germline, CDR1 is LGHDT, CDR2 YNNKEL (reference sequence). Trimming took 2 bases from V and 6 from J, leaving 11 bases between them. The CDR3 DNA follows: TGTGCCAGCAGCCAACCTAAACCCCCCAATGAGCAGTTCTTC. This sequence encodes CASSQPKPPNEQFF.

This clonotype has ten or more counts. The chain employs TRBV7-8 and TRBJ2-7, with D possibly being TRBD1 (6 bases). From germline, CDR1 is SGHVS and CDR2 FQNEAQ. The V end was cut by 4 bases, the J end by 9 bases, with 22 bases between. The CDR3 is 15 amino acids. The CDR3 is CASSSPLLQGHGQYF. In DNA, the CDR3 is TGTGCCAGCAGCTCCCCCCTTCTACAGGGTCATGGGCAGTACTTC.

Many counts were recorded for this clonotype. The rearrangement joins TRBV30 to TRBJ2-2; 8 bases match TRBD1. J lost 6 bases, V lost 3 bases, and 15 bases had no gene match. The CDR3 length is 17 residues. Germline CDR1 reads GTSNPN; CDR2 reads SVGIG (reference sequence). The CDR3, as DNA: TGTGCCTGGAGAGGAGGGGGGACAGGAAAAAGGGCCGGGGAGCTGTTTTTT. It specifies CAWRGGGTGKRAGELFF.

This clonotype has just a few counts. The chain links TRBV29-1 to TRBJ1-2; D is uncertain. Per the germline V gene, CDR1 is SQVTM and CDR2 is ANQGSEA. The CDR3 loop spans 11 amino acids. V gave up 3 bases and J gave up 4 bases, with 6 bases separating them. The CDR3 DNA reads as TGCAGCGTTGAGGAGGGCTATGGCTACACCTTC. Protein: CSVEEGYGYTF.

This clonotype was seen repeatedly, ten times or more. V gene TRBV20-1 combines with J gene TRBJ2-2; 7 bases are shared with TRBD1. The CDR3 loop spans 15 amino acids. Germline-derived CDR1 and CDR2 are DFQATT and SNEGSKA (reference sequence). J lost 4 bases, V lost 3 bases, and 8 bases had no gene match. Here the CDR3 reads CSARSPGQPTGELFF. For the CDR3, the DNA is TGCAGTGCTAGGTCCCCGGGACAGCCCACCGGGGAGCTGTTTTTT.

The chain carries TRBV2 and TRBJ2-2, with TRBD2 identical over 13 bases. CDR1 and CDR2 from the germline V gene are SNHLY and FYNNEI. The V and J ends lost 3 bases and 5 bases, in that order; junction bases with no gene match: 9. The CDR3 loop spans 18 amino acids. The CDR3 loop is CASSEGGGLAGETGELFF. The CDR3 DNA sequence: TGTGCCAGCAGTGAGGGGGGCGGACTAGCGGGAGAAACCGGGGAGCTGTTTTTT. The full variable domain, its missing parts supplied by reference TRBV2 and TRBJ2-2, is EPEVTQTPSHQVTQMGQEVILRCVPISNHLYFYWYRQILGQKVEFLVSFYNNEISEKSEIFDDQFSVERPDGSNFTLKIRSTKLEDSAMYFCASSEGGGLAGETGELFFGEGSRLTVL.

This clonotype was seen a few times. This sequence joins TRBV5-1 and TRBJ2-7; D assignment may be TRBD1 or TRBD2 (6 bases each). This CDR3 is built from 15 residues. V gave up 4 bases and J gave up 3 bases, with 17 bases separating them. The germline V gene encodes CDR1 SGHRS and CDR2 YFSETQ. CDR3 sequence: CASSLMGGAGYEQYF. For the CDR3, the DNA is TGCGCCAGCAGCCTGATGGGGGGCGCGGGCTACGAGCAGTACTTC.

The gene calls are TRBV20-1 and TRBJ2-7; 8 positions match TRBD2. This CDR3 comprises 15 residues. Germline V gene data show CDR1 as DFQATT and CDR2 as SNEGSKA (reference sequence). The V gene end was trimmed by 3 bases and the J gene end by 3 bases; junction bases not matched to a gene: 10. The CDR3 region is CSASPIGGADYEQYF. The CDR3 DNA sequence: TGCAGTGCTAGTCCAATCGGGGGGGCGGACTACGAGCAGTACTTC.

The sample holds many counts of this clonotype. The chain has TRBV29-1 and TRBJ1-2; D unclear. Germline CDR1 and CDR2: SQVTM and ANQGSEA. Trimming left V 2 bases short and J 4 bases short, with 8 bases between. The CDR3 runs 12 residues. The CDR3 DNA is TGCAGCGTTGAACGGATACTCTATGGCTACACCTTC. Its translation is CSVERILYGYTF.

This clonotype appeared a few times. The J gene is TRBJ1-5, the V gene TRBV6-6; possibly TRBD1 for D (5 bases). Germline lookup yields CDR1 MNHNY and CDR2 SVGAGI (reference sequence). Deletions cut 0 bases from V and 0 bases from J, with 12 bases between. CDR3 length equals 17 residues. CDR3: CASSYSGLRYSNQPQHF. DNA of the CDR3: TGTGCCAGCAGTTACTCGGGACTACGGTATAGCAATCAGCCCCAGCATTTT.

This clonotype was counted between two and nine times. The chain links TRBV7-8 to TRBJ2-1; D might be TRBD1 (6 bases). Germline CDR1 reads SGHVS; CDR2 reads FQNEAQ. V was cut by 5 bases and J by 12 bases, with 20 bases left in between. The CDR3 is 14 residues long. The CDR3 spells CASSPRQEGLGQFF. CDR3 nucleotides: TGTGCCAGCAGCCCGAGACAGGAAGGTCTTGGGCAGTTCTTC.

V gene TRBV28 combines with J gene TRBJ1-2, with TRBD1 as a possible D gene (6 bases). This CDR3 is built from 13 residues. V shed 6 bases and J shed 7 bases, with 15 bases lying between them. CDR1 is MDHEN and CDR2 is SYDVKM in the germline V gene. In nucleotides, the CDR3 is TGTGCCAGCAGGAATGCGGGGGGGCCTGGCTACACCTTC. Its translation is CASRNAGGPGYTF.

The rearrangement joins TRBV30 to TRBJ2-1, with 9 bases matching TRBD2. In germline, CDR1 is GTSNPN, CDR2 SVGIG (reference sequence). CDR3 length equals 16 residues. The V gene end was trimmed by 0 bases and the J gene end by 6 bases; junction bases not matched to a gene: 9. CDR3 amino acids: CAWSVGGLALSNEQFF. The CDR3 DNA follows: TGTGCCTGGAGTGTAGGGGGACTAGCATTATCCAATGAGCAGTTCTTC.

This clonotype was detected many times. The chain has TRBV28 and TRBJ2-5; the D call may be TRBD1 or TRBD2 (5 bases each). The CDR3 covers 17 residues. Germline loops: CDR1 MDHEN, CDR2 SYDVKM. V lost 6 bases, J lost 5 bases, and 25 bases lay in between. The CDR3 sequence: CASSPAAGPVYVETQYF. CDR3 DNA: TGTGCCAGCAGCCCAGCGGCAGGGCCGGTATATGTGGAGACCCAGTACTTC.

DNA of the CDR3: TGTGCCAGCAGACGGGGACAGGACAACTATGGCTACACCTTC. Amino acid sequence: CASRRGQDNYGYTF. The J gene is TRBJ1-2, the V gene TRBV6-5, with TRBD1 matching over 8 bases. From germline, CDR1 is MNHEY and CDR2 SVGAGI. V lost 6 bases to trimming and J lost 2 bases; unmatched junction nucleotides: 5. The length of the CDR3 is 14 residues.

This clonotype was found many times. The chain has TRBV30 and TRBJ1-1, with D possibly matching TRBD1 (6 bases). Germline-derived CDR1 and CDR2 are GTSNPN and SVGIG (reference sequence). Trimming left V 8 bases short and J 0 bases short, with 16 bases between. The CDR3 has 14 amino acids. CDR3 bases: TGTGCCCGAGACGTCGGGGGCGTGAACACTGAAGCTTTCTTT. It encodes CARDVGGVNTEAFF.

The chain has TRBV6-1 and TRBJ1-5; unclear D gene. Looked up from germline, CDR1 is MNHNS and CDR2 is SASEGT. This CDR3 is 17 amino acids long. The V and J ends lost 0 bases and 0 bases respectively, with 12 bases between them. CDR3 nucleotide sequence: TGTGCCAGCAGTGAAGCGACCCCAGGTCTTAGCAATCAGCCCCAGCATTTT. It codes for CASSEATPGLSNQPQHF.

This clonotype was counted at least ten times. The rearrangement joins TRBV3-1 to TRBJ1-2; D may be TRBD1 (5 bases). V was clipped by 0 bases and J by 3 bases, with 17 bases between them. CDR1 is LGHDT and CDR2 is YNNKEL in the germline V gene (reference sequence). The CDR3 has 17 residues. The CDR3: CASSQDLDTVRDYGYTF. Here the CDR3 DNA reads TGTGCCAGCAGCCAAGATCTGGACACAGTAAGGGACTATGGCTACACCTTC.

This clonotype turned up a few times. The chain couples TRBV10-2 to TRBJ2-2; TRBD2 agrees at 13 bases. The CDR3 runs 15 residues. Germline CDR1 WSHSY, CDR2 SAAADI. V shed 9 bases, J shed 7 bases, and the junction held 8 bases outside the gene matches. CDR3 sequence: CASQLAGGPGGELFF. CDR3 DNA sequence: TGCGCCAGTCAACTAGCGGGAGGGCCTGGCGGGGAGCTGTTTTTT.

The CDR3 nucleotides are TGCAGTGCCACCAGCGGGGGGGTGTCCTACGAGCAGTACTTC. This gives the protein CSATSGGVSYEQYF. The gene calls are TRBV20-1 and TRBJ2-7, with 10 bases lining up with TRBD2. CDR3 size: 14 residues. The V gene's germline CDR1 is DFQATT and CDR2 SNEGSKA (reference sequence). J lost 1 base, V lost 6 bases, and 6 bases had no gene match.

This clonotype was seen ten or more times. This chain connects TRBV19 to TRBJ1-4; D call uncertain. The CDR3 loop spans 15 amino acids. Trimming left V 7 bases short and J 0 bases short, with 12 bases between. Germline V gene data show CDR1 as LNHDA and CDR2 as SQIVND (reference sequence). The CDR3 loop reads CASKMDGATNEKLFF. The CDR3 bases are TGTGCCAGTAAAATGGACGGAGCAACTAATGAAAAACTGTTTTTT.

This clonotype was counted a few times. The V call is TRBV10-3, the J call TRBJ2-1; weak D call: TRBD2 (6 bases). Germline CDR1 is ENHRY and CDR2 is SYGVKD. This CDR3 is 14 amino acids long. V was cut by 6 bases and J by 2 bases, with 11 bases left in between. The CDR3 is CAISTGTAYNEQFF. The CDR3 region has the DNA TGTGCCATCAGCACCGGGACTGCCTACAATGAGCAGTTCTTC.

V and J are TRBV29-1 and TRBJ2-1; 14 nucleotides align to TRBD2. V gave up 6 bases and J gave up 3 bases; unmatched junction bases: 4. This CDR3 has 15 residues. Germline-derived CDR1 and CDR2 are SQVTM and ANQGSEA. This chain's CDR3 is CSVWTSGRLYNEQFF. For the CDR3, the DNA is TGCAGCGTCTGGACTAGCGGGAGGCTCTACAATGAGCAGTTCTTC.

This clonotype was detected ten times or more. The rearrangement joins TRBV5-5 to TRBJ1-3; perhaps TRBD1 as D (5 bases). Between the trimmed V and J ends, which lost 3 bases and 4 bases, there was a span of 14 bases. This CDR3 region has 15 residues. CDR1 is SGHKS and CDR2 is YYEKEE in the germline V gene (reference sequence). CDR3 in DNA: TGTGCCAGCAGCTACTACGGGACGGGGGGAAACACCATATATTTT. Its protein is CASSYYGTGGNTIYF.

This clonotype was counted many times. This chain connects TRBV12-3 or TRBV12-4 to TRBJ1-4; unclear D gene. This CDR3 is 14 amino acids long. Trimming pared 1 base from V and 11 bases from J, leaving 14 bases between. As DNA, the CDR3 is TGTGCCAGCAGTTTAGAAAAGGCTAGTAGGAAACTGTTTTTT. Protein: CASSLEKASRKLFF.